Each of the 25 T cell receptor beta chains below was sequenced from the same sample in a study of blood T cell repertoires in COVID-19. TCRdb keeps only in-frame clones here, not all; method: immunoSEQ multiplex PCR. The repertoire holds about 100,000 clones, approximately 91% seen once, with 0.97% in the top ten. Sequenced sample: peripheral blood. Receptors were obtained from a man aged 55 to 69 with acute or convalescent COVID-19.

V gene TRBV6-5 combines with J gene TRBJ1-1; D may be TRBD1 (5 bases). V was clipped by 8 bases and J by 4 bases, with 11 bases between them. Germline V gene sequence: CDR1 MNHEY, CDR2 SVGAGI. This CDR3 is 12 amino acids long. The CDR3 reads CASRRVSTEAFF. The CDR3, as DNA: TGTGCCAGCCGCAGGGTCAGCACTGAAGCTTTCTTT.

The chain is built from TRBV13 and TRBJ1-1; possible D gene TRBD1, 5 bases. CDR1 and CDR2 (germline): PRHDT, FYEKMQ (reference sequence). The CDR3 length is 16 residues. Between the trimmed V and J ends, which lost 5 bases and 4 bases, there was a span of 20 bases. CDR3 residues: CASSPRPGEAFTEAFF. CDR3 nucleotide sequence: TGTGCCAGCAGCCCCCGGCCGGGGGAGGCGTTCACTGAAGCTTTCTTT.

The chain employs TRBV9 and TRBJ1-1, with D unclear. This CDR3 comprises 16 residues. Germline CDR1 reads SGDLS; CDR2 reads YYNGEE. Trimming shortened V by 0 bases and J by 1 base, and 13 bases separated the two germline ends. The CDR3 nucleotides read TGTGCCAGCAGCGTAGCTCCCCGCTTGGCGAACACTGAAGCTTTCTTT. Translating gives CASSVAPRLANTEAFF. The complete variable domain, with remaining parts taken from reference TRBV9 and TRBJ1-1, reads DSGVTQTPKHLITATGQRVTLRCSPRSGDLSVYWYQQSLDQGLQFLIQYYNGEERAKGNILERFSAQQFPDLHSELNLSSLELGDSALYFCASSVAPRLANTEAFFGQGTRLTVV.

The chain is built from TRBV28 and TRBJ2-1, with 10 positions matching TRBD1. V shed 3 bases and J 7 bases; nucleotides not matched to a gene: 21. The CDR3 is made up of 20 amino acids. Germline V gives CDR1 MDHEN, CDR2 SYDVKM. The CDR3 nucleotides read TGTGCCAGCAGTTTTCATTCCGGGACAGGGGATTTGTGGAAGGTGAATGAGCAGTTCTTC. This encodes CASSFHSGTGDLWKVNEQFF.

This sequence joins TRBV4-2 and TRBJ2-6, with D hard to call. This CDR3 has 16 residues. CDR1 is LGHNA, CDR2 YNFKEQ, per germline. V was cut by 4 bases and J by 1 base, with 11 bases left in between. The CDR3 protein is CASSPPSLSGANVLTF. The CDR3 DNA reads as TGTGCCAGCAGCCCTCCTAGTCTTTCTGGGGCCAACGTCCTGACTTTC.

This chain uses TRBV29-1 with TRBJ2-7; D is possibly TRBD2 (5 bases). Germline V gene sequence: CDR1 SQVTM, CDR2 ANQGSEA. V lost 7 bases to trimming and J lost 5 bases, with 15 bases between them. The CDR3 length is 12 residues. The CDR3: CSAGLVSDEQYF. The CDR3 DNA follows: TGCAGCGCCGGACTCGTGAGCGACGAGCAGTACTTC.

This chain connects TRBV6-1 to TRBJ2-1; 7 positions agree with TRBD2. V gave up 6 bases and J gave up 4 bases; unmatched junction bases: 9. The germline gives CDR1 MNHNS, CDR2 SASEGT. The CDR3 loop spans 15 amino acids. The CDR3 DNA reads as TGTGCCAGCAGACAAAGCGGGACGATATACAATGAGCAGTTCTTC. It specifies CASRQSGTIYNEQFF.

CDR3 in amino acids: CASSPGSRSYEQYF. In DNA form, the CDR3 reads TGTGCCAGCAGCCCCGGGAGCCGCTCCTACGAGCAGTACTTC. This chain joins TRBV2 and TRBJ2-7; D might be TRBD2 (6 bases). CDR3 length equals 14 residues. V was pared by 6 bases and J by 0 bases, with 12 bases between. Germline CDR1 and CDR2: SNHLY and FYNNEI.

V is TRBV2 and J is TRBJ2-7; 8 nucleotides agree with TRBD2. The germline V gene has CDR1 SNHLY and CDR2 FYNNEI. After removal of 0 bases from V and 4 bases from J, the junction contained 5 bases not matched to a gene. The CDR3 totals 15 residues. Written as DNA, the CDR3 is TGTGCCAGCAGTGAAGCCGGGAGGGTTTGGTACGAGCAGTACGTC. Encoded protein: CASSEAGRVWYEQYV.

This clone was seen more than once but under ten times. This sequence joins TRBV7-3 and TRBJ2-7, with D perhaps matching TRBD2 (5 bases). CDR3 length equals 16 residues. Germline V gene sequence: CDR1 SGHTA, CDR2 FQGTGA. The germline V and J ends were trimmed by 4 bases and 3 bases, with 19 bases remaining between them. This CDR3 reads CASSSTREGVFYEQYF. CDR3 in DNA: TGTGCCAGCAGCTCTACCCGGGAAGGCGTCTTCTACGAGCAGTACTTC.

The gene calls are TRBV28 and TRBJ1-5; no clear D. The V and J ends lost 3 bases and 6 bases respectively, with 12 bases between them. Germline V lookup: CDR1 MDHEN, CDR2 SYDVKM. The CDR3 is 14 amino acids. The CDR3 DNA reads TGTGCCAGCAGTTTTCGGGGTGCAAGTCAGCCCCAGCATTTT. Translated, it gives CASSFRGASQPQHF.

This chain links TRBV29-1 with TRBJ1-2, with 8 bases lining up with TRBD1. Losses at the gene ends were 3 bases for V and 1 base for J; bases not matched to a gene: 4. Looked up from germline, CDR1 is SQVTM and CDR2 is ANQGSEA. The CDR3 extends over 14 amino acids. As DNA, the CDR3 is TGCAGCGTTGACGGACAGGGACTTAACTATGGCTACACCTTC. Its protein is CSVDGQGLNYGYTF.

The chain recombines TRBV18 with TRBJ2-1, with TRBD2 identical over 8 bases. CDR1 is KGHSH, CDR2 LQKENI, per germline. The V and J ends lost 3 bases and 5 bases, in that order; junction bases with no gene match: 3. CDR3 length: 14 residues. This chain's CDR3 is CASSPSGTHNEQFF. CDR3 sequence (DNA): TGTGCCAGCTCACCTAGCGGGACCCACAATGAGCAGTTCTTC.

This chain joins TRBV4-1 and TRBJ2-3, with 7 positions matching TRBD1. This CDR3 region has 16 residues. The germline V gene encodes CDR1 MGHRA and CDR2 YSYEKL. With 0 bases clipped from V and 5 bases from J, the junction kept 8 bases outside the gene matches. Written as DNA, the CDR3 is TGCGCCAGCAGCCAAGATAGACAGGGAGTAGGAGATACGCAGTATTTT. It yields the protein CASSQDRQGVGDTQYF.

This chain links TRBV28 with TRBJ1-2, with 10 bases that match TRBD1. V dropped 6 bases and J dropped 0; count of bases not matched to a gene: 4. The CDR3 covers 15 residues. The germline V gene encodes CDR1 MDHEN and CDR2 SYDVKM. The CDR3 bases are TGTGCCAGCAGGACAGGGGGCTTAGCTAACTATGGCTACACCTTC. Residues: CASRTGGLANYGYTF.

Concerning this clone: The sample carries other DNA sequences with the same CDR3. The V and J genes are TRBV30 and TRBJ2-1; no clear D gene. The CDR3 has 13 residues. Germline values: CDR1 GTSNPN, CDR2 SVGIG (reference sequence). V was pared by 1 base and J by 10 bases, with 14 bases between. The CDR3 coding sequence is TGTGCCTGGAGTGGAGCAGGTGGCAACGAGCAGTTCTTC. This codes for CAWSGAGGNEQFF.

This chain links TRBV3-1 (or the pseudogene TRBV3-2) with TRBJ1-1, with TRBD1 as a possible D gene (5 bases). V was cut by 1 base and J by 6 bases, with 9 bases left in between. The CDR3 runs to 13 residues. CDR1 and CDR2 from the germline V gene are LGHDT and YNNKEL (reference sequence). CDR3 nucleotides: TGTGCCAGCAGCCAAGGGGGGGGAGCTGAAGCTTTCTTT. It encodes CASSQGGGAEAFF.

The rearrangement uses TRBV6-5 and TRBJ1-2; 9 bases align to TRBD1. In germline, CDR1 is MNHEY, CDR2 SVGAGI. With V trimmed by 6 bases and J by 4 bases, 9 bases remained unmatched. The CDR3 covers 15 residues. As DNA, the CDR3 is TGTGCCAGCAGCTTGGACAGGGGAACTATCTATGGCTACACCTTC. Encoded protein: CASSLDRGTIYGYTF.

V is TRBV12-5 and J is TRBJ2-1; 9 bases map to TRBD1. The CDR3 is 14 residues long. V lost 9 bases, J lost 7 bases, and 10 bases stayed unmatched. Germline loops: CDR1 LGHNT, CDR2 FRNRAP. The CDR3 here is CASLTGTGLNEQFF. The CDR3 nucleotides are TGTGCTAGCCTCACCGGGACAGGGCTGAATGAGCAGTTCTTC. Full variable domain (rest looked up from reference TRBV12-5 and TRBJ2-1): DARVTQTPRHKVTEMGQEVTMRCQPILGHNTVFWYRQTMMQGLELLAYFRNRAPLDDSGMPKDRFSAEMPDATLATLKIQPSEPRDSAVYFCASLTGTGLNEQFFGPGTRLTVL.

The chain joins TRBV28 to TRBJ1-6; weak D call: TRBD1 (5 bases). The length of the CDR3 is 16 residues. Looked up from germline, CDR1 is MDHEN and CDR2 is SYDVKM. Deletions cut 2 bases from V and 6 bases from J, with 14 bases between. The CDR3 DNA follows: TGTGCCAGCAGTTTAGCCAGGGAAGATCTTAATTCACCCCTCCACTTT. Its protein is CASSLAREDLNSPLHF. The full variable domain, in which reference TRBV28 and TRBJ1-6 provide the parts outside the CDR3, is DVKVTQSSRYLVKRTGEKVFLECVQDMDHENMFWYRQDPGLGLRLIYFSYDVKMKEKGDIPEGYSVSREKKERFSLILESASTNQTSMYLCASSLAREDLNSPLHFGNGTRLTVT.

The V call is TRBV14, the J call TRBJ2-5, with TRBD2 matching 12 bases. CDR1 SGHDN and CDR2 FVKESK come from the germline V gene. The ends lost 7 bases at V and 5 bases at J; junction bases unmatched: 8. The CDR3 is made up of 15 amino acids. This CDR3 is CASTRTSGISETQYF. CDR3 DNA: TGTGCCAGCACGAGGACTAGCGGGATCTCCGAGACCCAGTACTTC.

The chain recombines TRBV27 with TRBJ1-5; D is possibly TRBD1 (5 bases). Trimming stripped 6 bases from V and 6 bases from J, with 21 bases between. The CDR3 totals 16 residues. Germline V gives CDR1 MNHEY, CDR2 SMNVEV (reference sequence). The CDR3 DNA reads as TGTGCCAGCAGCGAATCGTCAGGCAGGGTCCTTCAGCCCCAGCATTTT. Protein product: CASSESSGRVLQPQHF.

The chain combines TRBV2 with TRBJ2-7; D is unresolved. Germline loops: CDR1 SNHLY, CDR2 FYNNEI. With 6 bases removed from V and 1 base from J, the gap between germline ends came to 13 bases. The CDR3 extends over 14 amino acids. CDR3 loop: CASRVTPVSYEQYF. Here the CDR3 DNA reads TGTGCCAGCAGGGTAACACCTGTATCCTACGAGCAGTACTTC. The full variable domain, completed using reference TRBV2 and TRBJ2-7, is EPEVTQTPSHQVTQMGQEVILRCVPISNHLYFYWYRQILGQKVEFLVSFYNNEISEKSEIFDDQFSVERPDGSNFTLKIRSTKLEDSAMYFCASRVTPVSYEQYFGPGTRLTVT.

The genes are TRBV7-9 and TRBJ1-3; the match to TRBD1 covers 8 bases. CDR1 and CDR2 from the germline V gene are SEHNR and FQNEAQ (reference sequence). The CDR3 extends over 19 amino acids. The V and J ends lost 0 bases and 1 base, in that order; junction bases with no gene match: 11. In DNA form, the CDR3 reads TGTGCCAGCAGCTTAGCGTGGCCGGTAGACAGGGGATCTGGAAACACCATATATTTT. It yields the protein CASSLAWPVDRGSGNTIYF.

As for this clone: Mismatch with germline at one junction end may stem from a read error. The rearrangement joins TRBV28 to TRBJ1-2; TRBD1 might be the D (6 bases). Germline V gene lookup returns CDR1 MDHEN and CDR2 SYDVKM. The CDR3 is 14 amino acids. The CDR3 loop is CASRPPGTRYDYTF. As DNA, the CDR3 is TGTGCCAGCAGGCCCCCCGGGACAAGGTATGACTACACCTTC.